Listed below are T cell receptor beta chains from one sample, sequenced in a study of T cells in tuberculosis. Assay: immunoSEQ multiplex PCR; the TCRdb copy retains only in-frame clones and omits some. The sample contains over 25,000 clones, under 95% of which appear only once. The sequenced sample was PBMCs, obtained at tuberculosis diagnosis. The origin of the receptors is an adult with tuberculosis. Some clones in this sample may be carry-over from other donors' samples. The CDR3 runs from the conserved cysteine through the conserved F or W. A D gene is named only where the DNA matches it firmly. Some rows mark clone size as missing; the rest say once, few, many or name a class of expanded clone.

size: -
J: TRBJ2-3
V: TRBV19
D: TRBD2
DNA: TGTGCCAGTAGAGGGGTACTAGCGGGGAACACAGATACGCAGTATTTT
CDR3: CASRGVLAGNTDTQYF

size: -
J: TRBJ1-4
V: TRBV6-5
D: -
DNA: TGTGCCAGCAGTTACCGCAGGGGCGAAAAACTGTTTTTT
CDR3: CASSYRRGEKLFF

size: -
J: TRBJ1-2
V: TRBV27
D: -
DNA: TGTGCCAGCAGTTTTGGTACAGGTGGCTATGGCTACACCTTC
CDR3: CASSFGTGGYGYTF

size: few
J: TRBJ2-7
V: TRBV4-2
D: -
DNA: TGTGCCAGCAGCCAAGATCTCCCCGGACAGCCTAGCTCCTACGAGCAGTACTTC
CDR3: CASSQDLPGQPSSYEQYF

size: once
J: TRBJ1-1
V: TRBV25-1
D: -
DNA: TGTGCCAGCAGTGAATATGGCACCCCTGAAGCTTTCTTT
CDR3: CASSEYGTPEAFF

size: -
J: TRBJ2-7
V: TRBV4-1
D: -
DNA: TGCGCCAGCAGCCAAGATCCTGGGGGGATTTACGAGCAGTACTTC
CDR3: CASSQDPGGIYEQYF

size: -
J: TRBJ1-3
V: TRBV11-3
D: TRBD1
DNA: TGTGCCAGCAGCTTAAGGGGACAGTCAGAGGGAAACACCATATATTTT
CDR3: CASSLRGQSEGNTIYF

size: -
J: TRBJ2-7
V: TRBV4-1
D: TRBD2
DNA: TGCGCCAGCAGCCAAGATGCGGGGGGCGCCTACGAGCAGTACTTC
CDR3: CASSQDAGGAYEQYF

size: -
J: TRBJ2-7
V: TRBV6-1
D: -
DNA: TGTGCCAGCAGGCCAGGGGTCATGGGAAAATACGAGCAGTACTTC
CDR3: CASRPGVMGKYEQYF

size: -
J: TRBJ1-6
V: TRBV10-3
D: -
DNA: TGTGCCATCAGCGTAGAGAATTCACCCCTCCACTTT
CDR3: CAISVENSPLHF

size: -
J: TRBJ2-7
V: TRBV5-4
D: TRBD1
DNA: TGTGCCAGCAGCTTGTCTGCAGGGGGAAGCTACGAGCAGTACTTC
CDR3: CASSLSAGGSYEQYF

size: -
J: TRBJ1-2
V: TRBV28
D: -
DNA: TGTGCCAGCAGCCTGGGGACACCCTATGGCTACACCTTC
CDR3: CASSLGTPYGYTF

size: -
J: TRBJ2-7
V: TRBV6-1
D: TRBD2
DNA: TGTGCCAGCAGTTCCACTAGCGGGCCCTACTACGAGCAGTACTTC
CDR3: CASSSTSGPYYEQYF

size: -
J: TRBJ1-2
V: TRBV5-1
D: -
DNA: TGCGCCAGCAGCCCCCTGGACGGAGGCTACTATGGCTACACCTTC
CDR3: CASSPLDGGYYGYTF

size: -
J: TRBJ1-2
V: TRBV7-2
D: TRBD1
DNA: TGTGCCAGCACTCTGACAGGGAACTATGGCTACACCTTC
CDR3: CASTLTGNYGYTF

size: -
J: TRBJ2-7
V: TRBV10-3
D: -
DNA: TGTGCCATCAGTGAGGAGGTGGGGGGGCAGTACTTC
CDR3: CAISEEVGGQYF

size: -
J: TRBJ1-3
V: TRBV11-2
D: -
DNA: TGTGCCAGCAGCTTACTGGGGCATGGAAACACCATATATTTT
CDR3: CASSLLGHGNTIYF

size: once
J: TRBJ2-7
V: TRBV4-1
D: -
DNA: TGCGCCAGCAGCCAAGTCCTCAGGGACGAGCAGTACTTC
CDR3: CASSQVLRDEQYF